This T cell receptor (beta chain) appears in the sequencing data of a study of CD8 T cells in ankylosing spondylitis. Study-level points and caveats: Reportedly, significant enrichment of disease-linked clones occurred in matched ankylosing spondylitis synovial fluid. A subset of motif variants has previously been described in the synovial fluid and blood of reactive arthritis.

Construction of TCR beta libraries was performed using quantitative 5'-RACE with molecular barcodes. TCRdb ran MiXCR on the 5' RACE reads and lists one entry per CDR3 protein. The sample lists 50,000 to 75,000 distinct CDR3 sequences, 6% to 8% occurring once. This clonotype came up many times. Its antigen is still unknown. The CDR3 has 11 amino acids. Looked up from germline, CDR1 is SGHNT and CDR2 is YENEEA. Trimming left V 5 bases short and J 5 bases short, with 3 bases between. The sample was synovial fluid, either unsorted or a sorted T cell fraction (not recorded which). The chain carries TRBV11-3 and TRBJ2-2; no reliable D call. The receptor was derived from a male donor with ankylosing spondylitis. The CDR3 spells CASSVTGELFF. CDR3 sequence (DNA): TGTGCCAGCAGCGTAACCGGGGAGCTGTTTTTT.